The 24 T cell receptor beta chains below come from one sample, sequenced in a study of cytomegalovirus exposure and HLA in healthy donors. A multiplex PCR was run with 60 Vbeta primers and 13 Jbeta primers. Clones were sequenced by immunoSEQ multiplex PCR, and TCRdb holds only the in-frame ones, with some missing. The table lists approximately 100,000 clones, approximately 85% of them singletons. The sample consisted of PBMCs. Receptor source: a man in his thirties or forties in good health and CMV-seronegative.

A single count supports this clone. The chain carries TRBV2 and TRBJ1-1; no firm D call. The CDR3 has 11 residues. The germline V and J ends were trimmed by 5 bases and 7 bases, with 8 bases remaining between them. Germline assignment: CDR1 SNHLY and CDR2 FYNNEI. This CDR3 is CASSTYSEAFF. For the CDR3, the DNA is TGTGCCAGCAGTACCTACAGTGAAGCTTTCTTT.

CDR3 DNA sequence: TGTGCCAGCAGCGTACACAGCGAGGGAGGAAACACCATATATTTT. Its protein product is CASSVHSEGGNTIYF. The chain recombines TRBV7-9 with TRBJ1-3; D is uncertain. Germline V CDR1 and CDR2: SEHNR, FQNEAQ (reference sequence). Trimming removed 5 bases at V and 4 bases at J, with 15 bases between. This CDR3 spans 15 amino acids.

The chain joins TRBV12-5 to TRBJ2-5; possible D gene TRBD2, 6 bases. Germline V CDR1 and CDR2: LGHNT, FRNRAP. V lost 6 bases to trimming and J lost 4 bases, with 15 bases between them. This CDR3 spans 14 amino acids. In DNA form, the CDR3 reads TGTGCTAGTGGGAGCGGGCCCCTAACAGAGACCCAGTACTTC. It is translated as CASGSGPLTETQYF.

The rearrangement links TRBV7-8 to TRBJ1-1; D is possibly TRBD1 (5 bases). V lost 3 bases, J lost 3 bases, and 11 bases lay in between. The CDR3 is 14 residues long. Germline V gene data show CDR1 as SGHVS and CDR2 as FQNEAQ. Here the CDR3 reads CASSFSGKDTEAFF. CDR3 nucleotides: TGTGCCAGCAGCTTCTCAGGGAAGGACACTGAAGCTTTCTTT.

The J gene is TRBJ1-1, the V gene TRBV4-1, with 8 bases matching TRBD1. This CDR3 has 15 amino acids. Trimming cost V 5 bases and J 7 bases; bases outside gene matches: 12. The germline V gene has CDR1 MGHRA and CDR2 YSYEKL. In nucleotides, the CDR3 is TGCGCCAGCAGCTTACACGGACAGGGAAAGAATGAAGCTTTCTTT. Its protein is CASSLHGQGKNEAFF.

This sequence joins TRBV29-1 and TRBJ1-1; D might be TRBD1 (5 bases). V lost 0 bases and J lost 8, with 13 bases in between. CDR1 and CDR2 (germline): SQVTM, ANQGSEA. The CDR3 spans 13 residues. The CDR3 DNA sequence: TGCAGCGTTGAAGATAGGGCAGGGAAAGAAGCTTTCTTT. Its protein is CSVEDRAGKEAFF.

The chain has TRBV28 and TRBJ2-1; 9 bases line up with TRBD2. The CDR3 is 16 amino acids. The J segment lost 8 bases and the V segment lost 3 bases, leaving 11 bases of the junction unmatched. CDR1 MDHEN and CDR2 SYDVKM come from the germline V gene. The CDR3 is CASSLSREGFWDEQFF. For the CDR3, the DNA is TGTGCCAGCAGTTTGTCGCGGGAGGGTTTCTGGGATGAGCAGTTCTTC.

The CDR3 nucleotides read TGTGCCAGCAGCTTAGAGTCTGCAGGCTTTACTGCGACCCAGTACTTC. Translated, it gives CASSLESAGFTATQYF. The chain combines TRBV7-9 with TRBJ2-5, with D unclear. The CDR3 contains 16 residues. Per the germline V gene, CDR1 is SEHNR and CDR2 is FQNEAQ (reference sequence). The V gene lost 1 base and the J gene lost 7 bases, with 19 bases spanning the gap. The whole variable domain, filled in from reference TRBV7-9 and TRBJ2-5, reads DTGVSQNPRHKITKRGQNVTFRCDPISEHNRLYWYRQTLGQGPEFLTYFQNEAQLEKSRLLSDRFSAERPKGSFSTLEIQRTEQGDSAMYLCASSLESAGFTATQYFGPGTRLLVL.

The CDR3 nucleotides read TGTGCCTGGAGCAGGGACAGGCAACAGCCCCAGCATTTT. Amino acid sequence: CAWSRDRQQPQHF. The chain uses TRBV30 and TRBJ1-5, with 8 positions matching TRBD1. Germline V CDR1 and CDR2: GTSNPN, SVGIG (reference sequence). CDR3 length: 13 amino acids. The J segment lost 7 bases and the V segment lost 3 bases, leaving 5 bases of the junction unmatched.

In DNA form, the CDR3 reads TGTGCCAGCAGCGAACGGGACAGTTATGGCTACACCTTC. Translation: CASSERDSYGYTF. This sequence joins TRBV7-8 and TRBJ1-2; TRBD1 agrees at 7 bases. From germline, CDR1 is SGHVS and CDR2 FQNEAQ. The length of the CDR3 is 13 residues. The V gene end was trimmed by 5 bases and the J gene end by 5 bases; junction bases not matched to a gene: 5.

This clone was counted a few times. This chain joins TRBV4-3 and TRBJ1-2, with a tentative D call TRBD1 (5 bases). The length of the CDR3 is 15 residues. Per germline, CDR1 LGHNA and CDR2 YSLEER. V shed 1 base and J shed 4 bases, with 13 bases lying between them. CDR3 sequence: CASSQAEQALYGYTF. The CDR3 DNA reads as TGCGCCAGCAGCCAAGCGGAACAGGCCCTCTATGGCTACACCTTC.

This clone is a singleton in its sample. V usage is TRBV19 and J usage is TRBJ2-7; D gene unclear. The CDR3 has 13 amino acids. The V gene's germline CDR1 is LNHDA and CDR2 SQIVND (reference sequence). Trimming left V 3 bases short and J 1 base short, with 7 bases between. The CDR3 protein is CASSIGRSYEQYF. CDR3 sequence (DNA): TGTGCCAGTAGTATCGGTCGTTCCTACGAGCAGTACTTC. The entire variable domain, with the rest obtained from reference TRBV19 and TRBJ2-7, is as follows: DGGITQSPKYLFRKEGQNVTLSCEQNLNHDAMYWYRQDPGQGLRLIYYSQIVNDFQKGDIAEGYSVSREKKESFPLTVTSAQKNPTAFYLCASSIGRSYEQYFGPGTRLTVT.

The CDR3 DNA reads as TGTGCCAGCAGCCCGGGCAGGGTAGGCACCGGGGAGCTGTTTTTT. This sequence encodes CASSPGRVGTGELFF. This chain uses TRBV14 with TRBJ2-2; weak D call: TRBD1 (5 bases). Between the trimmed V and J ends, which lost 4 bases and 4 bases, there was a span of 13 bases. The CDR3 length is 15 residues. Germline assignment: CDR1 SGHDN and CDR2 FVKESK.

Here the CDR3 reads CASSQTRAGDGYTF. The CDR3 DNA follows: TGCGCCAGCAGCCAAACCCGGGCAGGGGACGGCTACACCTTC. The chain is built from TRBV4-3 and TRBJ1-2; D might be TRBD1 (6 bases). This CDR3 is 14 amino acids long. Trimming shortened V by 2 bases and J by 8 bases, and 15 bases separated the two germline ends. Germline lookup yields CDR1 LGHNA and CDR2 YSLEER.

The rearrangement links TRBV7-3 to TRBJ2-1; TRBD2 matches 11 bases. With 6 bases clipped from V and 8 bases from J, the junction kept 12 bases outside the gene matches. Germline V CDR1 and CDR2: SGHTA, FQGTGA. This CDR3 has 16 residues. This CDR3 reads CASSEGLAGGLDEQFF. The DNA of the CDR3 is TGTGCCAGCAGTGAGGGGCTAGCGGGAGGTTTAGATGAGCAGTTCTTC.

V and J are TRBV19 and TRBJ1-1, with 7 nucleotides matching TRBD1. Looked up from germline, CDR1 is LNHDA and CDR2 is SQIVND (reference sequence). The CDR3 is made up of 16 amino acids. V shed 1 base, J shed 1 base, and the junction held 6 bases outside the gene matches. CDR3 in DNA: TGTGCCAGTAGTATAGTCCCGGGACAGACGAACACTGAAGCTTTCTTT. Protein sequence: CASSIVPGQTNTEAFF.

The chain couples TRBV6-5 to TRBJ2-5; D ambiguous. Germline CDR1 is MNHEY and CDR2 is SVGAGI. V lost 2 bases and J 5 bases, leaving 9 bases between the germline ends. The CDR3 is 13 residues long. CDR3 sequence: CASSYNSGETQYF. The CDR3 bases are TGTGCCAGCAGTTACAACTCCGGGGAGACCCAGTACTTC.

The rearrangement joins TRBV29-1 to TRBJ2-7, with TRBD1 matching over 9 bases. The CDR3 has 12 amino acids. With V trimmed by 5 bases and J by 3 bases, 2 bases remained unmatched. CDR1 is SQVTM and CDR2 is ANQGSEA in the germline V gene. In DNA, the CDR3 is TGCAGCGTTACGACAGGGGGCTACGAGCAGTACTTC. It encodes CSVTTGGYEQYF.

The V gene is TRBV7-2, the J gene TRBJ1-5, with D perhaps matching TRBD1 (6 bases). CDR1 is SGHTA and CDR2 is FQGNSA in the germline V gene. The V end was cut by 4 bases, the J end by 0 bases, with 16 bases between. This CDR3 is built from 17 residues. CDR3 residues: CASSSWGGQNSNQPQHF. The CDR3, as DNA: TGTGCCAGCAGCTCCTGGGGGGGGCAGAATAGCAATCAGCCCCAGCATTTT.

With regard to this clone: One junction end disagrees with the germline gene, perhaps due to a read error. The chain combines TRBV7-9 with TRBJ1-2; D is ambiguous. Per germline, CDR1 SEHNR and CDR2 FQNEAQ (reference sequence). The CDR3 spans 14 residues. The CDR3 reads CAGSLRAADYGYTF. CDR3 DNA: TGTGCCGGCAGCTTAAGGGCAGCGGACTATGGCTACACCTTC.

In DNA, the CDR3 is TGTGCCAGCAGCCAAGATCGGACATCTGGAAACACCATATATTTT. Its translation is CASSQDRTSGNTIYF. The chain joins TRBV4-2 to TRBJ1-3; D perhaps matches TRBD1 (5 bases). Germline V gene sequence: CDR1 LGHNA, CDR2 YNFKEQ. This CDR3 is 15 amino acids long. Trimming shortened V by 0 bases and J by 1 base, and 7 bases separated the two germline ends.

The chain is built from TRBV30 and TRBJ2-1; a possible D gene is TRBD2 (7 bases). CDR1 is GTSNPN and CDR2 is SVGIG in the germline V gene (reference sequence). This CDR3 has 15 amino acids. V lost 5 bases to trimming and J lost 3 bases, with 17 bases between them. DNA for the CDR3: TGTGCCTGGGGGAGGGGGAGGAGTAACTACAATGAGCAGTTCTTC. Amino acids: CAWGRGRSNYNEQFF.

The V call is TRBV7-8, the J call TRBJ2-2; D is ambiguous. This CDR3 contains 16 residues. Germline V lookup: CDR1 SGHVS, CDR2 FQNEAQ. Trimming shortened V by 5 bases and J by 6 bases, and 19 bases separated the two germline ends. The CDR3 DNA follows: TGTGCCAGCAGCCCCTACTCCCCTGGTTCGGCCGGGGAGCTGTTTTTT. Translated, it gives CASSPYSPGSAGELFF.

This clone was seen more than once but under ten times. The rearrangement joins TRBV7-2 to TRBJ2-7, with D unclear. V was pared by 1 base and J by 10 bases, with 14 bases between. The germline V gene encodes CDR1 SGHTA and CDR2 FQGNSA. This CDR3 has 13 residues. Here the CDR3 reads CASSLGPSGGQYF. CDR3 nucleotide sequence: TGTGCCAGCAGCTTAGGACCCTCTGGCGGACAGTACTTC.